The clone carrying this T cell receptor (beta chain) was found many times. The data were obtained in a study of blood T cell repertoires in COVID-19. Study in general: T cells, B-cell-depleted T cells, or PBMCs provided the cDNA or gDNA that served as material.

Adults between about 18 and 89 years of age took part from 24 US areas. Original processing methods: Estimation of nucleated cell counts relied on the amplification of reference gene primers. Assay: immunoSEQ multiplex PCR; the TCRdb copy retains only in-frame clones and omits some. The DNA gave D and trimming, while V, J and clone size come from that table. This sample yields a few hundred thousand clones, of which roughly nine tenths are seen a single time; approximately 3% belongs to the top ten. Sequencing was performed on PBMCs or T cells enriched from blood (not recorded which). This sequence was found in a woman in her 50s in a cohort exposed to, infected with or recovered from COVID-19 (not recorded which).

The CDR3 sequence is CASSITHRAKSETQYF. In DNA form, the CDR3 reads TGTGCCAGTAGTATAACTCACAGGGCTAAGAGCGAGACCCAGTACTTC. The chain couples TRBV19 to TRBJ2-5, with a possible D match to TRBD1 (6 bases). Trimming pared 2 bases from V and 5 bases from J, leaving 18 bases between. The length of the CDR3 is 16 residues. Germline values: CDR1 LNHDA, CDR2 SQIVND (reference sequence).